The 11 T cell receptor beta chains below were found in one sample sequenced in a study of identical twins. One entry per CDR3 protein, called by TCRdb with MiXCR from the 5' RACE reads. The data show roughly 480,000 distinct CDR3 sequences, with around 24% seen just once and about 2.7% held by the top ten. These data are also associated with another study on T cells expressing NK-cell markers.

The sequencing input was CD4+ T cells sorted from blood. The receptors stem from a woman aged 18 to 35 in good health.

This clonotype was seen only a few times. The V gene is TRBV11-2, the J gene TRBJ1-2; D remains unclear. The CDR3 contains 12 residues. Trimming pared 5 bases from V and 0 bases from J, leaving 4 bases between. Germline CDR1 is SGHAT and CDR2 is FQNNGV. The CDR3 DNA sequence: TGTGCCAGCAGCCCAGCTAACTATGGCTACACCTTC. Protein: CASSPANYGYTF.

This clonotype has just a few counts. The chain employs TRBV20-1 and TRBJ2-7, with 8 nucleotides matching TRBD2. The CDR3 length is 13 residues. The germline V gene encodes CDR1 DFQATT and CDR2 SNEGSKA (reference sequence). The ends lost 7 bases at V and 2 bases at J; junction bases unmatched: 7. The CDR3 coding sequence is TGCAGTGTGGCGGGAGGAGGGGCCTACGAGCAGTACTTC. This translates into CSVAGGGAYEQYF.

The CDR3 sequence is CASRTAETQYF. The DNA for the CDR3 is TGTGCCAGCAGGACTGCAGAGACCCAGTACTTC. The chain uses TRBV28 and TRBJ2-5, with D unclear. Trimming removed 6 bases at V and 4 bases at J, with 6 bases between. CDR3 size: 11 residues. Germline V lookup: CDR1 MDHEN, CDR2 SYDVKM.

This chain uses TRBV6-1 with TRBJ1-2; D is uncertain. From germline, CDR1 is MNHNS and CDR2 SASEGT. The V end lost 0 bases, the J end lost 2 bases, and 13 bases lay between the germline ends. CDR3 size: 16 residues. DNA of the CDR3: TGTGCCAGCAGTGAAGCGCACTACGCGGGGAACTATGGCTACACCTTC. Translation: CASSEAHYAGNYGYTF.

V is TRBV30 and J is TRBJ2-2, with TRBD2 matching 8 bases. Trimming cost V 1 base and J 1 base; bases outside gene matches: 2. CDR3 length: 15 amino acids. The V gene's germline CDR1 is GTSNPN and CDR2 SVGIG (reference sequence). CDR3 sequence: CAWSGLAMNTGELFF. DNA of the CDR3: TGTGCCTGGAGTGGACTAGCGATGAACACCGGGGAGCTGTTTTTT.

This clonotype turned up a few times. V is TRBV7-2 and J is TRBJ2-5, with D hard to call. The germline V and J ends were trimmed by 1 base and 4 bases, with 10 bases remaining between them. CDR1 SGHTA and CDR2 FQGNSA come from the germline V gene. The CDR3 has 14 residues. The CDR3 nucleotides are TGTGCCAGCAGCTTAGACCCAACGACAGAGACCCAGTACTTC. The encoded protein is CASSLDPTTETQYF.

The V and J genes are TRBV27 and TRBJ2-2, with D hard to call. The germline V and J ends were trimmed by 6 bases and 6 bases, with 8 bases remaining between them. CDR3 size: 12 residues. The germline gives CDR1 MNHEY, CDR2 SMNVEV (reference sequence). The CDR3 coding sequence is TGTGCCAGCAGCCCCTTTCCCGGGGAGCTGTTTTTT. Translation: CASSPFPGELFF.

The J gene is TRBJ2-5, the V gene TRBV7-2; 7 bases match TRBD2. This CDR3 is built from 16 residues. The germline gives CDR1 SGHTA, CDR2 FQGNSA. V dropped 1 base and J dropped 2; count of bases not matched to a gene: 7. CDR3 region: CASSLEAGYLQETQYF. CDR3 DNA: TGTGCCAGCAGCTTAGAAGCGGGGTACCTACAAGAGACCCAGTACTTC.

This clonotype appeared a few times. The chain employs TRBV6-5 and TRBJ1-2, with no clear D. CDR1 is MNHEY, CDR2 SVGAGI, per germline. This CDR3 comprises 12 residues. Deletions cut 6 bases from V and 3 bases from J, with 8 bases between. In nucleotides, the CDR3 is TGTGCCAGCAGCGGACCCCACTATGGCTACACCTTC. It is translated as CASSGPHYGYTF.

V and J are TRBV6-1 and TRBJ2-7, with TRBD1 matching 10 bases. V lost 3 bases, J lost 2 bases, and 4 bases stayed unmatched. Germline V lookup: CDR1 MNHNS, CDR2 SASEGT. CDR3 length equals 15 residues. The CDR3 loop is CASSEFGQGAYEQYF. The CDR3 DNA is TGTGCCAGCAGTGAGTTTGGACAGGGGGCCTACGAGCAGTACTTC.

This clonotype was seen only a few times. CDR3 nucleotides: TGTGCCAGCAGCCATACCGGGACAGTCTACAATGAGCAGTTCTTC. It codes for CASSHTGTVYNEQFF. V and J are TRBV3-1 and TRBJ2-1; 7 nucleotides agree with TRBD1. V trimming: 3 bases; J trimming: 3 bases; junction bases outside the gene matches: 5. Germline V lookup: CDR1 LGHDT, CDR2 YNNKEL (reference sequence). This CDR3 spans 15 amino acids.